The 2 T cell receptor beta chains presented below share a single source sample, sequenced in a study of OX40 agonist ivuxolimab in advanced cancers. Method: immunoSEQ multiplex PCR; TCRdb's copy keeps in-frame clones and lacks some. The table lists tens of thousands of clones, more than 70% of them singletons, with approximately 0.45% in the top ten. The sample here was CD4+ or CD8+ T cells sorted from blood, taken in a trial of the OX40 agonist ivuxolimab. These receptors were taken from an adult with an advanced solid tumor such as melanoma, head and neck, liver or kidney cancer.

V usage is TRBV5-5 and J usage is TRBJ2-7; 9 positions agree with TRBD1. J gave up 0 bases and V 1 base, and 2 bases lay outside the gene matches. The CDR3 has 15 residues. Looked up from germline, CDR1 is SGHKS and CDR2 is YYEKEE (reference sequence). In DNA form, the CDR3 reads TGTGCCAGCAGCTTGACAGGGGGCCTCTCCTACGAGCAGTACTTC. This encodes CASSLTGGLSYEQYF.

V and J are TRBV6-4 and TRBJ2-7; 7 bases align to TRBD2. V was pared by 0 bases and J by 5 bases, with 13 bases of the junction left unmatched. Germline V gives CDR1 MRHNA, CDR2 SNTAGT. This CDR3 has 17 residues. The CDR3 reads CASSDSGGGPPVDEQYF. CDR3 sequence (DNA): TGTGCCAGCAGTGACTCGGGGGGGGGACCTCCCGTGGACGAGCAGTACTTC.